Included here is one T cell receptor (beta chain) sequence, with context. V dropped 4 bases and J dropped 3; count of bases not matched to a gene: 17. CDR1 is KGHDR, CDR2 SFDVKD, per germline. CDR3 length: 18 residues. The source of the sample is a study of blood T cell repertoires in COVID-19. The wider study: Samples taken during acute and convalescent COVID-19 were collected in the United States, Italy and Spain. Sources were T cells, B-cell-depleted T cells, or PBMCs; the material itself was cDNA or gDNA.

Seattle's cohort entered during active infection and was followed longitudinally. Using immunoSEQ multiplex PCR, the repertoire was profiled, and TCRdb retains in-frame clones only, with some absent. The table shows approximately 440,000 clones, with approximately 90% occurring only once. Sequenced sample: peripheral blood. J is TRBJ2-7 and V is TRBV24-1; TRBD1 matches 7 bases. This sequence was found in a woman aged 45-59 years with COVID-19, enrolled during active disease. In nucleotides, the CDR3 is TGTGCCACCAGTGAACGTGACAGGGTAGGGAGCCTCTGCTACGAGCAGTACTTC. Translation gives CATSERDRVGSLCYEQYF.